This T cell receptor (beta chain) is from a study of regulatory T cells in long-lasting Graves disease. At least ten counts were recorded for this clonotype. Trimming removed 1 base from V and 1 base from J, with 10 bases in between. Germline V gives CDR1 GTSNPN, CDR2 SVGIG (reference sequence). The CDR3 extends over 14 amino acids. Time point described: newly diagnosed GD, antithyroid drugs for less than 3 months. From RNA extracted from PBMCs, the TCR library was made. The peripheral blood volume drawn was around 10 milliliters, and it was collected into EDTA tubes. The authors built TCR beta libraries using iRepertoire HTBI primers and Arm-PCR of CDR3 regions. TCRdb re-analysed the multiplex PCR reads in MiXCR, keeping a single row per CDR3 protein. Here the sample spans about 220,000 distinct CDR3 sequences, roughly 20% being singletons. A further study also used this sample, focusing on T cells in Graves' hyperthyroidism and ophthalmopathy.

V and J are TRBV30 and TRBJ1-1; tentatively, D is TRBD1 (5 bases). The TCR comes from a woman in her 30s with Graves disease. Sample: peripheral blood mononuclear cells (PBMCs), taken at new diagnosis, from a patient treated with antithyroid drugs. The CDR3 spells CAWSGRGWNTEAFF. The CDR3 nucleotides are TGTGCCTGGAGTGGGCGGGGGTGGAACACTGAAGCTTTCTTT.